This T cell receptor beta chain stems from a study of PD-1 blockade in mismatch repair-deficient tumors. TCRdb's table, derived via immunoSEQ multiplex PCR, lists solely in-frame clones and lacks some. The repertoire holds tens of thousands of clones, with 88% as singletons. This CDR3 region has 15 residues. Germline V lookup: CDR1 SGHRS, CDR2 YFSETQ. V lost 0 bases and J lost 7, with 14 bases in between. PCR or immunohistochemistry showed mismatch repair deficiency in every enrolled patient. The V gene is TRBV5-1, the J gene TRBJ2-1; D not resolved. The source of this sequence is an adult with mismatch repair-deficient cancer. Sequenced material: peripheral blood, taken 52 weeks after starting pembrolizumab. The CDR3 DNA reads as TGCGCCAGCAGCTTGGTAGTCCGAGGTTCAAATGAGCAGTTCTTC. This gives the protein CASSLVVRGSNEQFF. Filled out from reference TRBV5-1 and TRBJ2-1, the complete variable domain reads KAGVTQTPRYLIKTRGQQVTLSCSPISGHRSVSWYQQTPGQGLQFLFEYFSETQRNKGNFPGRFSGRQFSNSRSEMNVSTLELGDSALYLCASSLVVRGSNEQFFGPGTRLTVL.